Listed below are T cell receptor beta chains from one sample, sequenced in a study of post-analysis software for immune sequencing data. TCRdb used MiXCR to reprocess the PCR reads, holding one entry per CDR3 protein. The sample includes approximately 460,000 distinct CDR3 sequences, approximately 45% of them seen just once. Sequencing was done on a sample of blood. These receptors were taken from a girl aged 10 to 17 with multiple sclerosis. The CDR3 runs from the conserved cysteine through the conserved F or W. Each record gives: clone size, J gene, V gene, D gene, CDR3 protein, CDR3 DNA. The D gene is left open where the match is weak. Not every row has a clone size; where given, it reads once, few, many or a size class.

-	TRBJ1-6	TRBV6-5	TRBD1	CASSYRQGGNSPLHF	TGTGCCAGCAGTTACCGGCAGGGGGGAAATTCACCCCTCCACTTT
-	TRBJ2-7	TRBV19	TRBD2	CASSAGLAAYEQYF	TGTGCCAGTAGTGCGGGACTAGCGGCTTACGAGCAGTACTTC
-	TRBJ2-5	TRBV4-2	-	CASSRMPQGGETQYF	TGTGCCAGCAGTCGAATGCCGCAGGGAGGAGAGACCCAGTACTTC
few	TRBJ2-1	TRBV5-1	TRBD2	CASTILAESYNEQFF	TGCGCCAGCACCATACTAGCGGAGTCCTACAATGAGCAGTTCTTC
few	TRBJ2-7	TRBV9	-	CASSVAWADSYEQYF	TGTGCCAGCAGCGTAGCTTGGGCAGACTCCTACGAGCAGTACTTC
few	TRBJ2-2	TRBV29-1	TRBD1	CSASGTGAGELFF	TGCAGCGCCAGCGGGACAGGGGCCGGGGAGCTGTTTTTT
-	TRBJ1-2	TRBV28	TRBD1	CASSYNRGFSYGYTF	TGTGCCAGCAGCTATAACAGGGGGTTTAGCTATGGCTACACCTTC
-	TRBJ2-7	TRBV28	-	CASSLSQVYEQYF	TGCGCCAGCAGTTTAAGTCAGGTCTACGAGCAGTACTTC
-	TRBJ2-7	TRBV24-1	-	CATRLGGLYEQYF	TGTGCCACCCGTCTAGGGGGACTTTACGAGCAGTACTTC
once	TRBJ2-3	TRBV4-2	TRBD1	CASSRKGTGSTDTQYF	TGTGCCAGCAGCCGGAAGGGGACAGGGAGCACAGATACGCAGTATTTT
few	TRBJ1-2	TRBV20-1	-	CSAREADNYGYTF	TGCAGTGCTAGAGAGGCGGATAACTATGGCTACACCTTC
-	TRBJ2-3	TRBV7-3	-	CASSLSSQVNTDTQYF	TGTGCCAGCAGCTTAAGCAGCCAGGTTAACACAGATACGCAGTATTTT
few	TRBJ2-4	TRBV5-1	-	CASSLEAAPNIQYF	TGCGCCAGCAGCTTGGAGGCAGCCCCAAACATTCAGTACTTC
-	TRBJ1-1	TRBV5-1	-	CASSLRAGPTYRTGEAFF	TGCGCCAGCAGCTTAAGGGCCGGCCCGACTTATCGAACGGGTGAAGCTTTCTTT
-	TRBJ2-5	TRBV12-3/TRBV12-4	-	CACSTGETQYF	TGTGCCTGCAGCACCGGAGAGACCCAGTACTTC
few	TRBJ2-7	TRBV12-3/TRBV12-4	-	CASSFRRPDSYEQYF	TGTGCCAGCAGTTTTCGGCGGCCCGACAGCTACGAGCAGTACTTC
-	TRBJ2-7	TRBV10-3	-	CASRIQERYEQYF	TGTGCCAGCCGGATACAGGAGCGCTACGAGCAGTACTTC
-	TRBJ1-5	TRBV7-9	-	CASRPTGSEGRENQPQHF	TGTGCCAGCAGGCCAACAGGGTCTGAGGGCAGAGAAAATCAGCCCCAGCATTTT
-	TRBJ1-2	TRBV5-1	-	CASSTEPQEINYGYTF	TGCGCCAGCAGCACAGAGCCACAGGAGATTAACTATGGCTACACCTTC
-	TRBJ2-7	TRBV20-1	-	CSAHRMTYNEQYF	TGCAGTGCGCACAGGATGACCTACAATGAGCAGTACTTC
-	TRBJ2-7	TRBV4-2	-	CASSQEGASAEHYEQYF	TGTGCCAGCAGCCAAGAAGGTGCGTCGGCAGAGCACTACGAGCAGTACTTC
few	TRBJ2-1	TRBV10-1	TRBD2	CASGGRARNEQFF	TGCGCTTCGGGCGGGAGGGCCAGGAATGAGCAGTTCTTC
few	TRBJ2-5	TRBV7-9	TRBD1	CASSLGTGKVTQYF	TGTGCCAGCAGCTTAGGGACAGGGAAAGTGACCCAGTACTTC
few	TRBJ2-7	TRBV7-8	TRBD1	CASSQPRDRGYEQYF	TGTGCCAGCAGCCAGCCCCGGGACAGGGGCTACGAGCAGTACTTC
-	TRBJ1-4	TRBV20-1	-	CSAEIPGPINEKLFF	TGCAGTGCGGAAATACCAGGGCCTATTAATGAAAAACTGTTTTTT
-	TRBJ2-3	TRBV5-1	-	CASSLLRPKVDTQYF	TGCGCCAGCAGCTTGTTACGGCCCAAGGTAGATACGCAGTATTTT
-	TRBJ1-4	TRBV4-2	TRBD1	CASSQVAQGDEKLFF	TGTGCCAGCAGCCAAGTAGCACAGGGGGATGAAAAACTGTTTTTT
-	TRBJ1-2	TRBV4-1	-	CASSQDVRRSSNYGYTF	TGCGCCAGCAGCCAAGATGTCCGAAGATCGTCTAACTATGGCTACACCTTC
-	TRBJ2-1	TRBV6-2/TRBV6-3	-	CASSSNLYNEQFF	TGTGCCAGCAGCTCCAACCTCTACAATGAGCAGTTCTTC